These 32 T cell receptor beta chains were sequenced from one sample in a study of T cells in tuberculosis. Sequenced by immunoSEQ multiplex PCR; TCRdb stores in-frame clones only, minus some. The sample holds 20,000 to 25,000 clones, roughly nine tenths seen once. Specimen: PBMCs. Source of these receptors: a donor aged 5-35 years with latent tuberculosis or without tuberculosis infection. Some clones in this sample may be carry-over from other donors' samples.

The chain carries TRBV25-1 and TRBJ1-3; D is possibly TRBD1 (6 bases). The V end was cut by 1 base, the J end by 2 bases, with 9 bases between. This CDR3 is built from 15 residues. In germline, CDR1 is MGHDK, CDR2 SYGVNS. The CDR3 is CASSEFGGTGNTIYF. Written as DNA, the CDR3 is TGTGCCAGCAGTGAATTTGGGGGCACTGGAAACACCATATATTTT.

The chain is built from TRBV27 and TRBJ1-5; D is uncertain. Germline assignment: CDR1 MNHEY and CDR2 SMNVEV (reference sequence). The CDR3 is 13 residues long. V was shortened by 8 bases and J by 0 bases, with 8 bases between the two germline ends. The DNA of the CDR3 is TGTGCCAGCCGAGGGTATAGCAATCAGCCCCAGCATTTT. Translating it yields CASRGYSNQPQHF.

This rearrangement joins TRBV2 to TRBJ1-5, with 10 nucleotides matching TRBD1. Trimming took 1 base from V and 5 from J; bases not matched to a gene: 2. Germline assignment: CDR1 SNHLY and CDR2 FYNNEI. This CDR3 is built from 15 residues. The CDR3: CASSEGQGAYQPQHF. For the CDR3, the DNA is TGTGCCAGCAGTGAAGGACAGGGGGCATATCAGCCCCAGCATTTT.

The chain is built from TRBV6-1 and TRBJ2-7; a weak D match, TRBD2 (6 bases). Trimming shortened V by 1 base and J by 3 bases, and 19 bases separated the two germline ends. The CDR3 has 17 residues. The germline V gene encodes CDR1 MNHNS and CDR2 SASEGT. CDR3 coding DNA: TGTGCCAGCAGTGAAGGCTCGGGTTGGGGACTCTTCTACGAGCAGTACTTC. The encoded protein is CASSEGSGWGLFYEQYF.

The CDR3, as DNA: TGTGCCAGCATGATTGCCGCGGGAGAGGATACGCAGTATTTT. This translates into CASMIAAGEDTQYF. The chain links TRBV6-1 to TRBJ2-3; 7 bases fit TRBD2. J lost 6 bases, V lost 7 bases, and 10 bases had no gene match. The V gene's germline CDR1 is MNHNS and CDR2 SASEGT. The CDR3 loop spans 14 amino acids.

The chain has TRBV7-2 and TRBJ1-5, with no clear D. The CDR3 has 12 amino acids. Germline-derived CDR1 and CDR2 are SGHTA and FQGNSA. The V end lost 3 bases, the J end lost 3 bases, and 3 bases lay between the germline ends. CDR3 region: CASSFFNQPQHF. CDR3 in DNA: TGTGCCAGCAGCTTCTTCAATCAGCCCCAGCATTTT.

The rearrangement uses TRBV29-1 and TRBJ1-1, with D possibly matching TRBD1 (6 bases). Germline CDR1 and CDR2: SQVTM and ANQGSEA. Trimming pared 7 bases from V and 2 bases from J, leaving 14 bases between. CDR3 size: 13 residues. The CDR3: CSALTGANTEAFF. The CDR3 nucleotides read TGCAGCGCTTTGACAGGAGCTAACACTGAAGCTTTCTTT.

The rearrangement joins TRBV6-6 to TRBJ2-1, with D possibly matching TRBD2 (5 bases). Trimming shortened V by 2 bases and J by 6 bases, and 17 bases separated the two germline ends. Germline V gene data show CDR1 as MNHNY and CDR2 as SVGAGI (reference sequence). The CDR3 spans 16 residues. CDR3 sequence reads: CASSYPSLASGNEQFF. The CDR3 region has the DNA TGTGCCAGCAGTTACCCCAGCCTAGCCAGCGGCAATGAGCAGTTCTTC.

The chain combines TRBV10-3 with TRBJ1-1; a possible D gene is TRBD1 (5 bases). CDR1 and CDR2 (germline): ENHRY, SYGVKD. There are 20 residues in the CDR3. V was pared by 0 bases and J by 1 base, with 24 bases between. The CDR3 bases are TGTGCCATCAGTGAGTCTATGGGGGGACCCCTCCCCATGGGGAACACTGAAGCTTTCTTT. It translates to CAISESMGGPLPMGNTEAFF.

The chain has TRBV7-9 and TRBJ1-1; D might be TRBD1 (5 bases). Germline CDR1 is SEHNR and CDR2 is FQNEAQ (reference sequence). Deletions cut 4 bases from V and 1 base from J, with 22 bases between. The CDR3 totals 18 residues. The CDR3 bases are TGTGCCAGCAGCTCATCCTCTACGACGGACACCCCGAACACTGAAGCTTTCTTT. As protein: CASSSSSTTDTPNTEAFF.

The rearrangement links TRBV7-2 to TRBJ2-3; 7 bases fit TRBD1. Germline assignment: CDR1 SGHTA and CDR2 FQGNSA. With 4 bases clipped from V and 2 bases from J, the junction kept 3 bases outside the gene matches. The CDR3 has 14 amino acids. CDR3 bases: TGTGCCAGCAGCTCGGGACAGTTCACAGATACGCAGTATTTT. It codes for CASSSGQFTDTQYF.

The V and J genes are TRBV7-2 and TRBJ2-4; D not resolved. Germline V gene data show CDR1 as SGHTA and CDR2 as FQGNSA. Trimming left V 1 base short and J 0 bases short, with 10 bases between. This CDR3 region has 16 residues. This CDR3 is CASSLGVNLAKNIQYF. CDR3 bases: TGTGCCAGCAGCTTAGGAGTCAATTTAGCCAAAAACATTCAGTACTTC.

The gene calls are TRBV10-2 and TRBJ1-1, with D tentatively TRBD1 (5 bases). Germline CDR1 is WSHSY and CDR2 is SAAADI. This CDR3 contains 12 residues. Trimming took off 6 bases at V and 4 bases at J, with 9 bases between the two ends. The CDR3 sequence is CASRRQITEAFF. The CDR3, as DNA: TGCGCCAGCAGGCGACAGATCACTGAAGCTTTCTTT.

Here the CDR3 reads CASSGPHLGGFYGYTF. The CDR3 DNA reads TGTGCCAGCAGCGGACCGCACTTAGGGGGATTCTATGGCTACACCTTC. The V gene is TRBV14, the J gene TRBJ1-2, with TRBD1 as a possible D gene (6 bases). V dropped 5 bases and J dropped 4 bases, with 20 bases sitting between them. CDR3 size: 16 residues. Germline CDR1 is SGHDN and CDR2 is FVKESK.

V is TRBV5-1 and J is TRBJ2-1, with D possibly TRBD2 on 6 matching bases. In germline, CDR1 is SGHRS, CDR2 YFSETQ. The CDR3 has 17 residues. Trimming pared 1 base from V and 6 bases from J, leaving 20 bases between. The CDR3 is CASSLFFWREGGNEQFF. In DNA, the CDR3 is TGCGCCAGCAGCTTGTTTTTTTGGAGGGAAGGAGGCAATGAGCAGTTCTTC.

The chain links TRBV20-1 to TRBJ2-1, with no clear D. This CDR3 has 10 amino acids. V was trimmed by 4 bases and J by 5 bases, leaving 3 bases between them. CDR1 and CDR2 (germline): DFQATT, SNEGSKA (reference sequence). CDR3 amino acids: CSAINNEQFF. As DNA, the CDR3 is TGCAGTGCTATTAACAATGAGCAGTTCTTC.

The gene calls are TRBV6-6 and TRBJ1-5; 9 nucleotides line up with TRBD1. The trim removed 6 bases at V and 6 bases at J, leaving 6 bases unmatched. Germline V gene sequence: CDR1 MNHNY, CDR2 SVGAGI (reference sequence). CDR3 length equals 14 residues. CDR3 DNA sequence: TGTGCCAGCAGCTACAGGGGGCAGGTTCAGCCCCAGCATTTT. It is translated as CASSYRGQVQPQHF.

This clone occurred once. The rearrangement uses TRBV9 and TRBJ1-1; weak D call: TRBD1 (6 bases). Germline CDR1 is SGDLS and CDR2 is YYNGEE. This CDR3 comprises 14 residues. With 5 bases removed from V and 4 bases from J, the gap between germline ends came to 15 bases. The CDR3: CASRPMLGATEAFF. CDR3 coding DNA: TGTGCCAGCAGGCCGATGTTGGGGGCCACTGAAGCTTTCTTT.

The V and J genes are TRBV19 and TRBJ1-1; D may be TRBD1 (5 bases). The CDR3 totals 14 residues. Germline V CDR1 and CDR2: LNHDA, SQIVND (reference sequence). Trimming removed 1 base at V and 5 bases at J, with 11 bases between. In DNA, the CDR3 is TGTGCCAGTAGTATAGCTAGGGGTTCAACTGAAGCTTTCTTT. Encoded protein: CASSIARGSTEAFF.

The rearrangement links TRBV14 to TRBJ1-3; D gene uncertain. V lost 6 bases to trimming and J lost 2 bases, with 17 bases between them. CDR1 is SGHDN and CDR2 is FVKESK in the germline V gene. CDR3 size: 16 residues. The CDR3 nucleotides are TGTGCCAGCAGACCCTCCGGGAGGGCTACTGGAAACACCATATATTTT. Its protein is CASRPSGRATGNTIYF.

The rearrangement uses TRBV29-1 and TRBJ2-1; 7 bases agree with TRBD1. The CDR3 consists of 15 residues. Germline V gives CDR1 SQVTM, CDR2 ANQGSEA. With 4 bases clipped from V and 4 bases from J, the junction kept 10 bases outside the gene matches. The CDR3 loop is CSVVPPGQIYNEQFF. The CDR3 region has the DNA TGCAGCGTTGTCCCTCCGGGACAGATATACAATGAGCAGTTCTTC.

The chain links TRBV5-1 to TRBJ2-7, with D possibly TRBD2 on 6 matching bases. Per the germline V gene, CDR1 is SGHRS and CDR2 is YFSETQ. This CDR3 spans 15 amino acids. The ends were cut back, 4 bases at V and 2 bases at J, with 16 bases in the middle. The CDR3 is CASSVGLPGTYEQYF. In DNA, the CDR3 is TGCGCCAGCAGCGTGGGACTCCCCGGTACCTACGAGCAGTACTTC.

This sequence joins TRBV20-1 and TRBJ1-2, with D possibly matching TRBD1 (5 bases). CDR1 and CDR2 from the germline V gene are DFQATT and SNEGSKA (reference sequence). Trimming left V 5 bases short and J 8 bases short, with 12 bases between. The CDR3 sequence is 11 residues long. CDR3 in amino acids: CSASGTGGYTF. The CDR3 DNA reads TGCAGTGCTTCGGGGACTGGCGGCTACACCTTC.

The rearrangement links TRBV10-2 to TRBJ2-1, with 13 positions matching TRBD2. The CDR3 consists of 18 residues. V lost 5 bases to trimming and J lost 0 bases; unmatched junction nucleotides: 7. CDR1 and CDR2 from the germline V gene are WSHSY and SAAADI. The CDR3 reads CASSQLAGGSSSYNEQFF. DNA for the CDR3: TGCGCCAGCAGTCAACTAGCGGGAGGGTCAAGCTCCTACAATGAGCAGTTCTTC.

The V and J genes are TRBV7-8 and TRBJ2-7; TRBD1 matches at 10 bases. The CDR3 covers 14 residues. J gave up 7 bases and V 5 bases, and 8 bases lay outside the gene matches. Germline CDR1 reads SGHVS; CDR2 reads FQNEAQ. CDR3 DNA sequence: TGTGCCAGCAGCCAGACAGGGGGCCGGCGTGAGCAGTACTTC. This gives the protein CASSQTGGRREQYF.

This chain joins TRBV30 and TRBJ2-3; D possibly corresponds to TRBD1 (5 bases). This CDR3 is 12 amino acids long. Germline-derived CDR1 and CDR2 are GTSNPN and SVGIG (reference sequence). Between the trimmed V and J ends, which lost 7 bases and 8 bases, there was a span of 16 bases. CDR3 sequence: CALKWGRPTQYF. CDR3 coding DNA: TGTGCCTTAAAATGGGGCCGTCCTACGCAGTATTTT.

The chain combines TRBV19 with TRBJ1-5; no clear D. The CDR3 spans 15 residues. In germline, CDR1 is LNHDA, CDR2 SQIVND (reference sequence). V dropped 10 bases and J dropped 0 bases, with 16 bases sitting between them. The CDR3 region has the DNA TGTGCCACCGCACAAGACTCGTATAGCAATCAGCCCCAGCATTTT. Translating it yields CATAQDSYSNQPQHF.

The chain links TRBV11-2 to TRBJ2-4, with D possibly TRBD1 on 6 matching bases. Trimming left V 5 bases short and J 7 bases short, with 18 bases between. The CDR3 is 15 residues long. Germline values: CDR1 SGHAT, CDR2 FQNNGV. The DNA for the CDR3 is TGTGCCAGCAGCCGACACCGACAGGAGTACAACATTCAGTACTTC. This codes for CASSRHRQEYNIQYF.

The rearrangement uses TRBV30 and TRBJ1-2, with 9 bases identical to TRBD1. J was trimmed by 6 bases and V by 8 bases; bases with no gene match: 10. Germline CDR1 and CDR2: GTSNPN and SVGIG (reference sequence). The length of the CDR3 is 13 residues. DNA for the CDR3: TGTGCCACCCTCCGTGGGACAGGGAATGGCTACACCTTC. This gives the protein CATLRGTGNGYTF. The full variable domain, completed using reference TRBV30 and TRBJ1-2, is SQTIHQWPATLVQPVGSPLSLECTVEGTSNPNLYWYRQAAGRGLQLLFYSVGIGQISSEVPQNLSASRPQDRQFILSSKKLLLSDSGFYLCATLRGTGNGYTFGSGTRLTVV.

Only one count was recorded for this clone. The CDR3 is CASSLSASRYEQYF. As DNA, the CDR3 is TGTGCCAGCAGTTTATCGGCCTCACGCTACGAGCAGTACTTC. The rearrangement links TRBV27 to TRBJ2-7; D remains ambiguous. This CDR3 has 14 amino acids. V shed 0 bases and J shed 3 bases, with 9 bases lying between them. Germline values: CDR1 MNHEY, CDR2 SMNVEV (reference sequence).

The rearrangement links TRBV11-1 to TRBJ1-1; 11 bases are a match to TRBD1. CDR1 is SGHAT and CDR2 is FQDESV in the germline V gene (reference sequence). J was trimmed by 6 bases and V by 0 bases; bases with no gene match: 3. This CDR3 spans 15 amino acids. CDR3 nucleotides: TGTGCCAGCAGCTTAGCCGGGACAGGGGGGCCTGAAGCTTTCTTT. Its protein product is CASSLAGTGGPEAFF.

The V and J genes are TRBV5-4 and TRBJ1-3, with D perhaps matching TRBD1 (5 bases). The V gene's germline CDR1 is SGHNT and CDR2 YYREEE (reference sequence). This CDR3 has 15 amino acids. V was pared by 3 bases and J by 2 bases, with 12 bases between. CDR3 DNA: TGTGCCAGCAGCTGGGGGGAGCCTACTGGAAACACCATATATTTT. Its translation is CASSWGEPTGNTIYF.